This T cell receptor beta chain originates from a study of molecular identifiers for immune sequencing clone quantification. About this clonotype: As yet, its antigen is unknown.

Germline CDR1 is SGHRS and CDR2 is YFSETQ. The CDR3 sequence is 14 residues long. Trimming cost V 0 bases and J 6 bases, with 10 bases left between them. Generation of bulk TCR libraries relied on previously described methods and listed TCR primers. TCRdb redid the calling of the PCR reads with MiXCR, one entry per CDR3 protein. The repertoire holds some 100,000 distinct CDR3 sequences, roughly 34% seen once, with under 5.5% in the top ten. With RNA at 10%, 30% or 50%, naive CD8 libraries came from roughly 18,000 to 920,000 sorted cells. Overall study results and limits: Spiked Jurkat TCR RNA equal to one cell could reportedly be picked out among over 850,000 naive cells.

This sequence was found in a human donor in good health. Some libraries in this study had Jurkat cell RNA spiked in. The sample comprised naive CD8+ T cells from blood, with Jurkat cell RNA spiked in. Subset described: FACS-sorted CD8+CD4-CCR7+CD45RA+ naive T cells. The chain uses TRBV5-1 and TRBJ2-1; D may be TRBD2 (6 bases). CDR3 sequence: CASSLVGGTNEQFF. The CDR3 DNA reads TGCGCCAGCAGCTTGGTCGGCGGGACCAATGAGCAGTTCTTC.